This T cell receptor beta chain derives from a study of blood T cell repertoires in COVID-19. About the research overall: Whether acute or convalescent, the COVID-19 samples came from the United States, Italy and Spain.

V was clipped by 2 bases and J by 2 bases; unmatched bases: 3. CDR1 and CDR2 (germline): MGHDK, SYGVNS. The CDR3 loop spans 15 amino acids. This table comes from immunoSEQ multiplex PCR, and its TCRdb copy is limited to in-frame clones, with some not included. The top ten clones hold 17% of a sample with about 96,000 clones, approximately 84% of them seen once. This rearrangement joins TRBV25-1 to TRBJ1-3; 7 bases line up with TRBD1. The material sequenced was peripheral blood. The receptor comes from a woman in her fifties or sixties with acute or convalescent COVID-19. This CDR3 is CASSEPGGTGNTIYF. CDR3 nucleotides: TGTGCCAGCAGTGAACCAGGGGGGACTGGAAACACCATATATTTT. Based on the CDR3 plus reference TRBV25-1 and TRBJ1-3, the full variable domain is EADIYQTPRYLVIGTGKKITLECSQTMGHDKMYWYQQDPGMELHLIHYSYGVNSTEKGDLSSESTVSRIRTEHFPLTLESARPSHTSQYLCASSEPGGTGNTIYFGEGSWLTVV.